This passage covers 30 T cell receptor beta chains from one sample sequenced in a study of blood T cell repertoires in COVID-19. The table came from immunoSEQ multiplex PCR; TCRdb's copy has only in-frame clones and leaves some out. The data show around 300,000 clones, with roughly nine tenths seen just once and 6% to 7% held by the top ten. The sequenced material came from PBMCs or T cells enriched from blood (not recorded which). The origin of the receptors is a woman in her thirties or forties who had recovered from COVID-19.

The V call is TRBV28, the J call TRBJ1-5; 8 bases are a match to TRBD1. Losses at the gene ends were 7 bases for V and 7 bases for J; bases not matched to a gene: 12. The CDR3 is 15 residues long. Germline assignment: CDR1 MDHEN and CDR2 SYDVKM. The CDR3 region is CASTGTGTGAQPQHF. CDR3 DNA sequence: TGTGCCAGCACCGGAACCGGGACAGGAGCACAGCCCCAGCATTTT. Full variable domain (rest looked up from reference TRBV28 and TRBJ1-5): DVKVTQSSRYLVKRTGEKVFLECVQDMDHENMFWYRQDPGLGLRLIYFSYDVKMKEKGDIPEGYSVSREKKERFSLILESASTNQTSMYLCASTGTGTGAQPQHFGDGTRLSIL.

J is TRBJ1-5 and V is TRBV30, with 9 bases lining up with TRBD1. There are 15 residues in the CDR3. The germline CDR1 and CDR2 sequences are GTSNPN and SVGIG (reference sequence). J gave up 2 bases and V 3 bases, and 5 bases lay outside the gene matches. The CDR3 region is CAWSEGQGRNQPQHF. Here the CDR3 DNA reads TGTGCCTGGAGCGAGGGACAGGGCCGCAATCAGCCCCAGCATTTT. The entire variable domain, with the rest obtained from reference TRBV30 and TRBJ1-5, is as follows: SQTIHQWPATLVQPVGSPLSLECTVEGTSNPNLYWYRQAAGRGLQLLFYSVGIGQISSEVPQNLSASRPQDRQFILSSKKLLLSDSGFYLCAWSEGQGRNQPQHFGDGTRLSIL.

This chain links TRBV30 with TRBJ1-4, with D possibly being TRBD1 (6 bases). The CDR3 runs to 15 residues. Germline V lookup: CDR1 GTSNPN, CDR2 SVGIG (reference sequence). Trimming left V 0 bases short and J 4 bases short, with 12 bases between. CDR3 amino acids: CAWSVLGHLNEKLFF. In DNA, the CDR3 is TGTGCCTGGAGTGTACTGGGACACCTTAATGAAAAACTGTTTTTT.

The chain couples TRBV30 to TRBJ2-7; 7 bases map to TRBD1. The germline gives CDR1 GTSNPN, CDR2 SVGIG (reference sequence). Germline trimming cut 5 bases from V and 4 bases from J; bases unmatched to any gene: 5. The CDR3 is made up of 12 amino acids. In DNA form, the CDR3 reads TGTGCCTGGGACAGGGATGGGTACGAGCAGTACTTC. Encoded protein: CAWDRDGYEQYF.

This sequence joins TRBV5-4 and TRBJ1-1, with D perhaps TRBD1 (5 bases). The CDR3 length is 15 residues. The germline V gene has CDR1 SGHNT and CDR2 YYREEE (reference sequence). Trimming took off 4 bases at V and 1 base at J, with 14 bases between the two ends. In nucleotides, the CDR3 is TGTGCCAGCAGCCCCGGGGGGGGACGGAACACTGAAGCTTTCTTT. Translation: CASSPGGGRNTEAFF.

The chain couples TRBV29-1 to TRBJ2-1; the match to TRBD2 covers 9 bases. Looked up from germline, CDR1 is SQVTM and CDR2 is ANQGSEA. V was pared by 3 bases and J by 5 bases, with 8 bases of the junction left unmatched. The CDR3 totals 15 residues. CDR3 protein: CSVEQVAGVNNEQFF. As DNA, the CDR3 is TGCAGCGTTGAGCAGGTAGCGGGAGTGAACAATGAGCAGTTCTTC.

The genes are TRBV3-1 (or the pseudogene TRBV3-2) and TRBJ1-5; 7 positions agree with TRBD1. With V trimmed by 3 bases and J by 0 bases, 8 bases remained unmatched. The germline gives CDR1 LGHDT, CDR2 YNNKEL (reference sequence). The CDR3 is made up of 17 amino acids. The CDR3 region is CASSHGTENYSNQPQHF. The CDR3 DNA reads as TGTGCCAGCAGCCACGGGACAGAAAATTATAGCAATCAGCCCCAGCATTTT.

The V and J genes are TRBV9 and TRBJ2-3; tentatively, D is TRBD2 (5 bases). Between the trimmed V and J ends, which lost 0 bases and 4 bases, there was a span of 9 bases. CDR3 length: 14 amino acids. Germline values: CDR1 SGDLS, CDR2 YYNGEE. The CDR3 is CASSVDGKADTQYF. CDR3 bases: TGTGCCAGCAGCGTAGACGGGAAGGCAGATACGCAGTATTTT. The complete variable domain, with remaining parts taken from reference TRBV9 and TRBJ2-3, reads DSGVTQTPKHLITATGQRVTLRCSPRSGDLSVYWYQQSLDQGLQFLIQYYNGEERAKGNILERFSAQQFPDLHSELNLSSLELGDSALYFCASSVDGKADTQYFGPGTRLTVL.

The chain is built from TRBV9 and TRBJ1-3, with 7 positions matching TRBD1. V was clipped by 4 bases and J by 0 bases; unmatched bases: 7. Germline V CDR1 and CDR2: SGDLS, YYNGEE. This CDR3 comprises 16 residues. The CDR3 is CASSTYDRASGNTIYF. The CDR3 DNA is TGTGCCAGCAGCACCTACGACAGGGCCTCTGGAAACACCATATATTTT.

The V call is TRBV24-1, the J call TRBJ2-7; 8 bases match TRBD1. V lost 3 bases to trimming and J lost 8 bases; unmatched junction nucleotides: 11. There are 15 residues in the CDR3. CDR1 and CDR2 (germline): KGHDR, SFDVKD. The CDR3 DNA reads as TGTGCCACCAGTGATACTCGTCCCGGGACAGGTCAGCAGTACTTC. It encodes CATSDTRPGTGQQYF.

The chain links TRBV5-1 to TRBJ1-2, with 12 bases lining up with TRBD1. CDR1 is SGHRS, CDR2 YFSETQ, per germline. The CDR3 sequence is 16 residues long. V lost 4 bases, J lost 10 bases, and 14 bases stayed unmatched. In nucleotides, the CDR3 is TGCGCCAGCAGCCCGGGACAGGGGGCTTGGGAAGATGCCTACACCTTC. It specifies CASSPGQGAWEDAYTF.

This clone has only a few counts. The chain is built from TRBV5-1 and TRBJ1-1; TRBD1 aligns across 10 bases. The germline V gene has CDR1 SGHRS and CDR2 YFSETQ. V shed 1 base, J shed 7 bases, and the junction held 10 bases outside the gene matches. The CDR3 is made up of 16 amino acids. In DNA form, the CDR3 reads TGCGCCAGCAGCTTGAACCCGGGACAGGGGCCCAGTGAAGCTTTCTTT. This gives the protein CASSLNPGQGPSEAFF.

V usage is TRBV19 and J usage is TRBJ2-6; no definite D call. V gave up 4 bases and J gave up 2 bases, with 9 bases separating them. The CDR3 consists of 15 residues. CDR1 and CDR2 (germline): LNHDA, SQIVND (reference sequence). The CDR3 coding sequence is TGTGCCAGTAGTACCCGCGGCCCTGGGGCCAACGTCCTGACTTTC. It codes for CASSTRGPGANVLTF.

This clone was picked up one time. This chain connects TRBV7-9 to TRBJ1-4; D ambiguous. The CDR3 extends over 13 amino acids. Trimming removed 3 bases from V and 5 bases from J, with 7 bases in between. CDR1 is SEHNR, CDR2 FQNEAQ, per germline (reference sequence). CDR3: CASSFSGNEKLFF. CDR3 in DNA: TGTGCCAGCAGCTTTAGCGGAAATGAAAAACTGTTTTTT. The full variable domain, rest sourced from reference TRBV7-9 and TRBJ1-4, is DTGVSQNPRHKITKRGQNVTFRCDPISEHNRLYWYRQTLGQGPEFLTYFQNEAQLEKSRLLSDRFSAERPKGSFSTLEIQRTEQGDSAMYLCASSFSGNEKLFFGSGTQLSVL.

CDR3 DNA: TGCGCCAGCAGCTTCTCTACACTAGCGGCGTCTCTGGAGACCCAGTACTTC. Translated: CASSFSTLAASLETQYF. The chain uses TRBV5-1 and TRBJ2-5, with 8 bases lining up with TRBD2. The V and J ends lost 2 bases and 5 bases, in that order; junction bases with no gene match: 14. CDR3 length equals 17 residues. Germline CDR1 and CDR2: SGHRS and YFSETQ.

This clone was detected only a few times. This chain joins TRBV9 and TRBJ2-1, with 10 bases lining up with TRBD2. CDR1 and CDR2 from the germline V gene are SGDLS and YYNGEE. The junction had 6 bases not matched to a gene; V was cut back by 6 bases and J by 3 bases. CDR3 length: 15 residues. The DNA for the CDR3 is TGTGCCAGCACCAAAGCGGGAGGGCGCTACAATGAGCAGTTCTTC. Translating gives CASTKAGGRYNEQFF.

The chain carries TRBV7-2 and TRBJ2-2; 9 bases map to TRBD2. The CDR3 sequence is 17 residues long. Germline assignment: CDR1 SGHTA and CDR2 FQGNSA. V gave up 1 base and J gave up 2 bases; unmatched junction bases: 5. CDR3 sequence (DNA): TGTGCCAGCAGCTTAGTTAAGCTAGCGGGAAACACCGGGGAGCTGTTTTTT. Encoded protein: CASSLVKLAGNTGELFF.

V gene TRBV6-1 combines with J gene TRBJ2-7; 7 bases fit TRBD2. The CDR3 extends over 15 amino acids. Germline V CDR1 and CDR2: MNHNS, SASEGT. The J segment lost 2 bases and the V segment lost 2 bases, leaving 6 bases of the junction unmatched. The CDR3 DNA reads as TGTGCCAGCAGTGAAATAAGCGGGGATCCCTACGAGCAGTACTTC. Its translation is CASSEISGDPYEQYF.

The chain uses TRBV6-2 or TRBV6-3 and TRBJ2-1; no firm D call. Germline-derived CDR1 and CDR2 are MNHEY and SVGEGT. V lost 4 bases and J lost 7, with 17 bases in between. The CDR3 totals 15 residues. The CDR3 DNA follows: TGTGCCAGCAGTTCAGACTCGCTTGCCTGGAATGAGCAGTTCTTC. Translating gives CASSSDSLAWNEQFF.

V and J are TRBV5-1 and TRBJ2-1, with 9 bases matching TRBD2. CDR3 length equals 16 residues. V dropped 0 bases and J dropped 7; count of bases not matched to a gene: 8. The germline CDR1 and CDR2 sequences are SGHRS and YFSETQ. The CDR3 region has the DNA TGCGCCAGCAGCTTGGTGGCTAGCGGGAAAGGTAATGAGCAGTTCTTC. It encodes CASSLVASGKGNEQFF.

V and J are TRBV19 and TRBJ2-5; 9 bases match TRBD2. Germline lookup yields CDR1 LNHDA and CDR2 SQIVND (reference sequence). The length of the CDR3 is 15 residues. J was trimmed by 5 bases and V by 1 base; bases with no gene match: 5. The CDR3 loop is CASSIGSGSFETQYF. The DNA of the CDR3 is TGTGCCAGTAGTATAGGTAGCGGGAGTTTTGAGACCCAGTACTTC.

The V and J genes are TRBV30 and TRBJ2-7; no clear D. Germline CDR1 is GTSNPN and CDR2 is SVGIG (reference sequence). The CDR3 length is 12 residues. V was clipped by 0 bases and J by 1 base, with 4 bases between them. The chain's CDR3 is CAWSVQSYEQYF. CDR3 nucleotides: TGTGCCTGGAGTGTCCAATCCTACGAGCAGTACTTC.

The chain employs TRBV28 and TRBJ1-1; TRBD1 aligns across 9 bases. CDR1 is MDHEN, CDR2 SYDVKM, per germline. The CDR3 spans 15 residues. J gave up 7 bases and V 1 base, and 7 bases lay outside the gene matches. The chain's CDR3 is CASSLSGQGTGEAFF. The DNA of the CDR3 is TGTGCCAGCAGTTTATCGGGACAGGGTACGGGTGAAGCTTTCTTT. The whole variable domain, remainder taken from reference TRBV28 and TRBJ1-1, is DVKVTQSSRYLVKRTGEKVFLECVQDMDHENMFWYRQDPGLGLRLIYFSYDVKMKEKGDIPEGYSVSREKKERFSLILESASTNQTSMYLCASSLSGQGTGEAFFGQGTRLTVV.

The chain employs TRBV29-1 and TRBJ2-1; 11 bases are shared with TRBD2. Trimming at V came to 3 bases and at J to 9 bases, leaving 10 bases not matched to a gene. The CDR3 covers 15 residues. Germline CDR1 and CDR2: SQVTM and ANQGSEA. CDR3 nucleotide sequence: TGCAGCGTTGATCCTCTTAGCGGGAGGGGGGGTGAGCAGTTCTTC. Its translation is CSVDPLSGRGGEQFF.

The gene calls are TRBV27 and TRBJ1-5; 7 positions agree with TRBD1. Trimming took 5 bases from V and 2 from J; bases not matched to a gene: 12. The length of the CDR3 is 17 residues. CDR1 is MNHEY, CDR2 SMNVEV, per germline (reference sequence). CDR3 DNA sequence: TGTGCCAGCAGTACCAAGACAGGGCCGGTGGGCAATCAGCCCCAGCATTTT. Translating it yields CASSTKTGPVGNQPQHF.

The V call is TRBV6-5, the J call TRBJ2-1, with TRBD2 matching 8 bases. Germline loops: CDR1 MNHEY, CDR2 SVGAGI. The CDR3 spans 14 residues. V shed 6 bases and J 9 bases; nucleotides not matched to a gene: 10. CDR3 amino acids: CASRRTGTRGEQFF. The DNA for the CDR3 is TGTGCCAGCAGGCGTACCGGGACTAGGGGTGAGCAGTTCTTC.

V gene TRBV6-5 combines with J gene TRBJ1-6; 7 bases map to TRBD1. CDR1 is MNHEY and CDR2 is SVGAGI in the germline V gene. V lost 0 bases and J lost 13; bases outside the gene matches: 9. The CDR3 consists of 15 residues. CDR3 loop: CASSYSRGLGRPLHF. CDR3 sequence (DNA): TGTGCCAGCAGTTACTCGAGGGGGCTGGGGCGCCCCCTCCACTTT.

The chain is built from TRBV7-2 and TRBJ2-3; 7 bases match TRBD1. Germline V lookup: CDR1 SGHTA, CDR2 FQGNSA. Trimming at V came to 5 bases and at J to 5 bases, leaving 13 bases not matched to a gene. This CDR3 has 16 residues. This CDR3 is CASSIMDRQGEDTQYF. CDR3 nucleotides: TGTGCCAGCAGCATCATGGACAGGCAAGGTGAAGATACGCAGTATTTT.

The count of this clone is one. The rearrangement links TRBV27 to TRBJ1-2; 8 bases are shared with TRBD1. In germline, CDR1 is MNHEY, CDR2 SMNVEV (reference sequence). CDR3 length: 15 residues. The J segment lost 6 bases and the V segment lost 1 base, leaving 7 bases of the junction unmatched. The CDR3 DNA reads as TGTGCCAGCAGTTTATTGGCAGGGGGCGCGCATGGCTACACCTTC. As protein: CASSLLAGGAHGYTF.

V usage is TRBV10-2 and J usage is TRBJ2-5; unclear D gene. There are 14 residues in the CDR3. Between the trimmed V and J ends, which lost 0 bases and 4 bases, there was a span of 9 bases. Per germline, CDR1 WSHSY and CDR2 SAAADI. The CDR3 DNA reads as TGCGCCAGCAGTGAGTCTTACTCCCGAGAGACCCAGTACTTC. It translates to CASSESYSRETQYF.